This T cell receptor beta chain was sequenced in a study of radiation and T cells in renal cell carcinoma. Points from the study as a whole: Top tumor clonotypes rose in blood 2 weeks post-radiation, then contracted.

A note on this clone: What it recognizes is unknown.

CDR1 SGHDT and CDR2 YYEEEE come from the germline V gene. This CDR3 contains 14 residues. V gave up 2 bases and J gave up 5 bases, with 13 bases separating them. Method: immunoSEQ multiplex PCR; TCRdb's copy keeps in-frame clones and lacks some. The table records roughly 150,000 clones, roughly 89% of them present only once. This sample's time point: blood 2 weeks post-SBRT. Treatment: 15 Gy SBRT to primary tumor, nephrectomy 4 weeks later. Serial blood draws occurred at baseline and 2 and 4 weeks post-SBRT. Clear cell pathology was present in this patient's renal cell carcinoma. The source material was blood, sampled from a patient whose treatment included radiotherapy and nephrectomy. The TCR comes from a woman in her forties or fifties with renal cell carcinoma. The V gene is TRBV5-6, the J gene TRBJ2-5; D is perhaps TRBD2 (5 bases). The CDR3 sequence: CASSFGVKYETQYF. DNA for the CDR3: TGTGCCAGCAGCTTCGGGGTTAAATATGAGACCCAGTACTTC.